The rows below give T cell receptor beta chains drawn from one sample of a study of blood T cells in healthy people across ages. From the 5' RACE reads, TCRdb called clonotypes with MiXCR, one entry per CDR3 protein. The sample yields over 1,300,000 distinct CDR3 sequences, almost 60% seen once. The sequenced sample consisted of blood. These receptors all come from a man younger than 35 in good health. Each CDR3 is given with its conserved first and last residue. D genes are given only for firm matches. Expanded clones are given a class, and other clones once, few, many or no size at all.

j_call: TRBJ1-6
v_call: TRBV5-1
d_call: .
clone_size: .
cdr3_length: 14
cdr3_nt: TGCGCCAGCAGCGGGGGTGATAGTAATTCACCCCTCCACTTT
cdr3_aa: CASSGGDSNSPLHF

j_call: TRBJ1-1
v_call: TRBV7-9
d_call: TRBD1
clone_size: .
cdr3_length: 15
cdr3_nt: TGTGCCAGCAGGGCTTCAGACAGGGTGCATCCCGAAGCTTTCTTT
cdr3_aa: CASRASDRVHPEAFF

j_call: TRBJ2-1
v_call: TRBV30
d_call: TRBD2
clone_size: .
cdr3_length: 13
cdr3_nt: TGTGCCTGGTTGCGGGAGGAGGACAATGAGCAGTTCTTC
cdr3_aa: CAWLREEDNEQFF

j_call: TRBJ1-5
v_call: TRBV4-3
d_call: .
clone_size: .
cdr3_length: 19
cdr3_nt: TGCGCCAGCAGCCAATTAGGGTCAGGGAACGTAGATAGCAATCAGCCCCAGCATTTT
cdr3_aa: CASSQLGSGNVDSNQPQHF

j_call: TRBJ2-1
v_call: TRBV6-4
d_call: TRBD2
clone_size: many
cdr3_length: 14
cdr3_nt: TGTGCCAGCAGTGACAGTATCGGGGGGGCCATGCAGTTCTTC
cdr3_aa: CASSDSIGGAMQFF

j_call: TRBJ2-4
v_call: TRBV3-1
d_call: TRBD1
clone_size: .
cdr3_length: 16
cdr3_nt: TGTGCCAGCAGCCACAGGGGGCAAATAGCCAAAAACATTCAGTACTTC
cdr3_aa: CASSHRGQIAKNIQYF

j_call: TRBJ2-1
v_call: TRBV15
d_call: .
clone_size: .
cdr3_length: 15
cdr3_nt: TGTGCCACGTCTCGACAGGCAAGCTCCTACAATGAGCAGTTCTTC
cdr3_aa: CATSRQASSYNEQFF

j_call: TRBJ2-5
v_call: TRBV4-1
d_call: TRBD2
clone_size: .
cdr3_length: 15
cdr3_nt: TGCGCCAGCAGCCAACTAGCGGGAGTCGTCAATGAGCAGTACTTC
cdr3_aa: CASSQLAGVVNEQYF

j_call: TRBJ2-5
v_call: TRBV7-9
d_call: TRBD2
clone_size: few
cdr3_length: 19
cdr3_nt: TGTGCCAGCAGCTTGACGGGACTAGCGGGAGGAGGGTCATCAGAGGCCCAGTACTTC
cdr3_aa: CASSLTGLAGGGSSEAQYF

j_call: TRBJ2-1
v_call: TRBV27
d_call: TRBD2
clone_size: once
cdr3_length: 16
cdr3_nt: TGTGCCGGCAGTTTCTTGACTAGCGGGGGGGCGGATGAGCAGTTCTTC
cdr3_aa: CAGSFLTSGGADEQFF

j_call: TRBJ2-5
v_call: TRBV7-9
d_call: .
clone_size: .
cdr3_length: 15
cdr3_nt: TGTGCCAGCAGCCTATGGTCCAGGGTCGGAGAGACCCAGTACTTC
cdr3_aa: CASSLWSRVGETQYF

j_call: TRBJ2-3
v_call: TRBV12-3/TRBV12-4
d_call: TRBD2
clone_size: few
cdr3_length: 17
cdr3_nt: TGTGCCAGCAGTCGGACTAGCGGGAGGACACCCACAGATACGCAGTATTTT
cdr3_aa: CASSRTSGRTPTDTQYF

j_call: TRBJ2-7
v_call: TRBV11-2
d_call: .
clone_size: .
cdr3_length: 15
cdr3_nt: TGTGCCAGCAGCTTTAGCCAGCGTGGCTCCTACGAGCAGTACTTC
cdr3_aa: CASSFSQRGSYEQYF

j_call: TRBJ1-2
v_call: TRBV9
d_call: TRBD1
clone_size: .
cdr3_length: 14
cdr3_nt: TGTGCCAGCAGCGTAGCAGGGGGACAGGGGGGCTACACCTTC
cdr3_aa: CASSVAGGQGGYTF

j_call: TRBJ2-3
v_call: TRBV24-1
d_call: TRBD1
clone_size: few
cdr3_length: 16
cdr3_nt: TGTGCCACCAGTGATTTGTGGGACAGCAGCACAGATACGCAGTATTTT
cdr3_aa: CATSDLWDSSTDTQYF

j_call: TRBJ2-5
v_call: TRBV7-9
d_call: .
clone_size: .
cdr3_length: 15
cdr3_nt: TGTGCCAGCAGCTCACCGGGGACGGATGAAGAGACCCAGTACTTC
cdr3_aa: CASSSPGTDEETQYF

j_call: TRBJ1-1
v_call: TRBV9
d_call: .
clone_size: .
cdr3_length: 16
cdr3_nt: TGTGCCAGCAGCGTAGGGGCGGGGCCGGGGGACACTGAAGCTTTCTTT
cdr3_aa: CASSVGAGPGDTEAFF

j_call: TRBJ2-3
v_call: TRBV6-6
d_call: .
clone_size: few
cdr3_length: 15
cdr3_nt: TGTGCCAGCAGTTACTCGGCAGGGGTTGGAGATACGCAGTATTTT
cdr3_aa: CASSYSAGVGDTQYF

j_call: TRBJ1-2
v_call: TRBV20-1
d_call: .
clone_size: few
cdr3_length: 13
cdr3_nt: TGCAGTGCTGGGGCCGGACGGCGAGATGGCTACACCTTC
cdr3_aa: CSAGAGRRDGYTF

j_call: TRBJ2-5
v_call: TRBV20-1
d_call: .
clone_size: .
cdr3_length: 14
cdr3_nt: TGCAGTGCTAGAGTACAGGGTCAGGTAGAGACCCAGTACTTC
cdr3_aa: CSARVQGQVETQYF

j_call: TRBJ2-5
v_call: TRBV20-1
d_call: .
clone_size: .
cdr3_length: 14
cdr3_nt: TGCAGTGCTAGAGATGACATTCAAGGGGAGACCCAGTACTTC
cdr3_aa: CSARDDIQGETQYF

j_call: TRBJ2-5
v_call: TRBV29-1
d_call: TRBD2
clone_size: few
cdr3_length: 13
cdr3_nt: TGCAGCGTTGGGCAGGGAGGGGAGGAGACCCAGTACTTC
cdr3_aa: CSVGQGGEETQYF

j_call: TRBJ1-1
v_call: TRBV29-1
d_call: .
clone_size: .
cdr3_length: 13
cdr3_nt: TGCAGCGTTATTGGTTTCATGAACGCTGAAGCTTTCTTT
cdr3_aa: CSVIGFMNAEAFF

j_call: TRBJ2-7
v_call: TRBV7-6
d_call: TRBD2
clone_size: .
cdr3_length: 16
cdr3_nt: TGTGCCAGCAGCGTAACCGGGACTAGCGGTTCCTACGAGCAGTACTTC
cdr3_aa: CASSVTGTSGSYEQYF

j_call: TRBJ2-1
v_call: TRBV2
d_call: TRBD1
clone_size: few
cdr3_length: 13
cdr3_nt: TGTGCCGGTAACAGGGGGCACCGCAATGAGCAGTTCTTC
cdr3_aa: CAGNRGHRNEQFF

j_call: TRBJ2-3
v_call: TRBV4-1
d_call: .
clone_size: .
cdr3_length: 16
cdr3_nt: TGCGCCAGCAGCCGTCTCCCGGGACCCGGCACAGATACGCAGTATTTT
cdr3_aa: CASSRLPGPGTDTQYF

j_call: TRBJ1-2
v_call: TRBV25-1
d_call: .
clone_size: .
cdr3_length: 14
cdr3_nt: TGTGCCAGCAGTAAGACCGGGAACATCTATGGCTACACCTTC
cdr3_aa: CASSKTGNIYGYTF

j_call: TRBJ1-1
v_call: TRBV4-1
d_call: TRBD1
clone_size: .
cdr3_length: 14
cdr3_nt: TGCGCCAGCAGCCAAGATGGAGGGGGCCGAGAAGCTTTCTTT
cdr3_aa: CASSQDGGGREAFF

j_call: TRBJ2-1
v_call: TRBV6-5
d_call: TRBD2
clone_size: .
cdr3_length: 18
cdr3_nt: TGTGCCAGCAGTTACGTAGCGGGGGCGACCGTAAGGTACAATGAGCAGTTCTTC
cdr3_aa: CASSYVAGATVRYNEQFF

j_call: TRBJ1-2
v_call: TRBV14
d_call: .
clone_size: .
cdr3_length: 13
cdr3_nt: TGTGCCAGCAGCCAAGGGACTTTCTATGGCTACACCTTC
cdr3_aa: CASSQGTFYGYTF

j_call: TRBJ2-7
v_call: TRBV6-5
d_call: .
clone_size: .
cdr3_length: 15
cdr3_nt: TGTGCCAGCAGTCCCCCGGCAGTAACTCCCTACGAGCAGTACTTC
cdr3_aa: CASSPPAVTPYEQYF

j_call: TRBJ2-5
v_call: TRBV27
d_call: .
clone_size: .
cdr3_length: 14
cdr3_nt: TGTGCCAGCAGTTTTCTAATAGATCAAGAGACCCAGTACTTC
cdr3_aa: CASSFLIDQETQYF

j_call: TRBJ2-1
v_call: TRBV5-6
d_call: TRBD1
clone_size: .
cdr3_length: 18
cdr3_nt: TGTGCCAGCAGCTCGTCCATGGGGATCCCTACAGGGGACAATGAGCAGTTCTTC
cdr3_aa: CASSSSMGIPTGDNEQFF

j_call: TRBJ1-1
v_call: TRBV21-1
d_call: .
clone_size: .
cdr3_length: 16
cdr3_nt: TGTGCCAGCAGCAAAGCGACATCCCGCACGAACACTGAAGCTTTCTTT
cdr3_aa: CASSKATSRTNTEAFF

j_call: TRBJ2-7
v_call: TRBV20-1
d_call: .
clone_size: .
cdr3_length: 14
cdr3_nt: TGCAGTGCTAGCACTAGTAGGCTTTGGACCGAGCAGTACTTC
cdr3_aa: CSASTSRLWTEQYF

j_call: TRBJ2-7
v_call: TRBV4-1
d_call: .
clone_size: .
cdr3_length: 14
cdr3_nt: TGCGCCAGCAGGGCTTCGGACAGTACCTACGAGCAGTACTTC
cdr3_aa: CASRASDSTYEQYF

j_call: TRBJ2-3
v_call: TRBV4-1
d_call: .
clone_size: .
cdr3_length: 17
cdr3_nt: TGCGCCAGCAGCCAGCTCGCCTGGGGCCTAGAAATAGATACGCAGTATTTT
cdr3_aa: CASSQLAWGLEIDTQYF

j_call: TRBJ2-5
v_call: TRBV25-1
d_call: .
clone_size: .
cdr3_length: 15
cdr3_nt: TGTGCCAGCAGTGAATCGGGGGTCCCTTCCGAGACCCAGTACTTC
cdr3_aa: CASSESGVPSETQYF

j_call: TRBJ2-6
v_call: TRBV12-3/TRBV12-4
d_call: .
clone_size: .
cdr3_length: 15
cdr3_nt: TGTGCCAGCAGTGACAGATCGGCCGCGGCCAACGTCCTGACTTTC
cdr3_aa: CASSDRSAAANVLTF

j_call: TRBJ2-1
v_call: TRBV29-1
d_call: .
clone_size: .
cdr3_length: 10
cdr3_nt: TGCAGCGTTGAGGGGGAGGAGCAGTTCTTC
cdr3_aa: CSVEGEEQFF

j_call: TRBJ2-6
v_call: TRBV10-3
d_call: .
clone_size: .
cdr3_length: 16
cdr3_nt: TGTGCCATCACTACCAACCTAGACTCTGGGGCCAACGTCCTGACTTTC
cdr3_aa: CAITTNLDSGANVLTF

j_call: TRBJ2-7
v_call: TRBV20-1
d_call: .
clone_size: few
cdr3_length: 11
cdr3_nt: TGCAGTGCTGCGGGACCCTACGAGCAGTACTTC
cdr3_aa: CSAAGPYEQYF

j_call: TRBJ2-6
v_call: TRBV4-1
d_call: TRBD1
clone_size: .
cdr3_length: 18
cdr3_nt: TGCGCCAGCAGCCAAGAAAGATGGACAGGGGCTGAGGCCAGCGTCCTGACTTTC
cdr3_aa: CASSQERWTGAEASVLTF

j_call: TRBJ2-7
v_call: TRBV29-1
d_call: .
clone_size: few
cdr3_length: 12
cdr3_nt: TGCAGCGTTGCCACCCCGGGCTACGAGCAGTACTTC
cdr3_aa: CSVATPGYEQYF

j_call: TRBJ2-5
v_call: TRBV7-2
d_call: .
clone_size: .
cdr3_length: 14
cdr3_nt: TGTGCCAGCAGACGTTCGGGCACCCAAGAGACCCAGTACTTC
cdr3_aa: CASRRSGTQETQYF

j_call: TRBJ2-7
v_call: TRBV29-1
d_call: .
clone_size: .
cdr3_length: 13
cdr3_nt: TGCAGCGCTCGGACGCCGAGCTCCTACGAGCAGTACTTC
cdr3_aa: CSARTPSSYEQYF

j_call: TRBJ2-7
v_call: TRBV29-1
d_call: .
clone_size: .
cdr3_length: 16
cdr3_nt: TGCAGCGTTGGAGGAACACAGGGTCTGAAGGGCTACGAGCAGTACTTC
cdr3_aa: CSVGGTQGLKGYEQYF

j_call: TRBJ1-4
v_call: TRBV7-9
d_call: .
clone_size: .
cdr3_length: 15
cdr3_nt: TGTGCCAGCAGCTTGCCGTTAGCGGATGGGGAAAAACTGTTTTTT
cdr3_aa: CASSLPLADGEKLFF

j_call: TRBJ2-5
v_call: TRBV3-1
d_call: TRBD1
clone_size: many
cdr3_length: 17
cdr3_nt: TGTGCCAGCAGCCAAGTCCTCGGGACAGCCTTCCAAGAGACCCAGTACTTC
cdr3_aa: CASSQVLGTAFQETQYF

j_call: TRBJ2-7
v_call: TRBV29-1
d_call: TRBD1
clone_size: .
cdr3_length: 13
cdr3_nt: TGCAGCGTGGCTGAACAGGGGGCCAACGAGCAGTACTTC
cdr3_aa: CSVAEQGANEQYF

j_call: TRBJ2-1
v_call: TRBV10-3
d_call: .
clone_size: .
cdr3_length: 11
cdr3_nt: TGTGCCATCAGCCAGCACAATGAGCAGTTCTTC
cdr3_aa: CAISQHNEQFF

j_call: TRBJ2-7
v_call: TRBV5-1
d_call: TRBD1
clone_size: few
cdr3_length: 14
cdr3_nt: TGCGCCAGCAGCCCTCGGACAGGGAGCCACGAGCAGTACTTC
cdr3_aa: CASSPRTGSHEQYF

j_call: TRBJ2-5
v_call: TRBV10-2
d_call: .
clone_size: once
cdr3_length: 15
cdr3_nt: TGCGCCAGCAGTGTCCCTAGGGACCCAAAAGAGACCCAGTACTTC
cdr3_aa: CASSVPRDPKETQYF

j_call: TRBJ2-3
v_call: TRBV4-3
d_call: .
clone_size: .
cdr3_length: 15
cdr3_nt: TGCGCCAGCAGCCAAGGGGGCAGAACCACAGATACGCAGTATTTT
cdr3_aa: CASSQGGRTTDTQYF

j_call: TRBJ2-5
v_call: TRBV5-5
d_call: .
clone_size: once
cdr3_length: 14
cdr3_nt: TGTGCCAGCAGCCCGATCGGATACGGGGAGACCCAGTACTTC
cdr3_aa: CASSPIGYGETQYF

j_call: TRBJ1-2
v_call: TRBV4-3
d_call: TRBD1
clone_size: .
cdr3_length: 14
cdr3_nt: TGCGCCAGCAGCCAAGACCGTGGGACAGGCGGCTACACCTTC
cdr3_aa: CASSQDRGTGGYTF

j_call: TRBJ2-7
v_call: TRBV5-1
d_call: TRBD1
clone_size: .
cdr3_length: 14
cdr3_nt: TGCGCCAGCAGCCCCCGGGACAGACTCTACGAGCAGTACTTC
cdr3_aa: CASSPRDRLYEQYF

j_call: TRBJ2-3
v_call: TRBV28
d_call: .
clone_size: .
cdr3_length: 14
cdr3_nt: TGTGCCGGATCAGGGGGGGGCATCGGAGATACGCAGTATTTT
cdr3_aa: CAGSGGGIGDTQYF

j_call: TRBJ2-3
v_call: TRBV29-1
d_call: .
clone_size: few
cdr3_length: 14
cdr3_nt: TGCAGCGCTACCCAGACACCAGGGACAGATACGCAGTATTTT
cdr3_aa: CSATQTPGTDTQYF

j_call: TRBJ2-7
v_call: TRBV15
d_call: TRBD2
clone_size: .
cdr3_length: 14
cdr3_nt: TGTGCCACCAAGTCCGGACTAGCGGGAGGTGTGCAGTACTTC
cdr3_aa: CATKSGLAGGVQYF